The 7 T cell receptor beta chains below all came from one sample that was sequenced in a study of identical twins. MiXCR was run by TCRdb on the 5' RACE reads, yielding one entry per CDR3 protein. The repertoire includes 500,000 or so distinct CDR3 sequences, approximately 22% of them detected once, and 0.75% to 0.95% sits in the top ten. These same records also appear under a second study, on T cells expressing NK-cell markers.

Specimen: CD4+ T cells sorted from blood. All receptors derive from a woman under 30 in good health.

This clonotype was detected a few times. The V gene is TRBV12-3 or TRBV12-4, the J gene TRBJ2-3, with 8 positions matching TRBD2. The CDR3 runs to 19 residues. V lost 4 bases, J lost 0 bases, and 15 bases stayed unmatched. CDR3 nucleotides: TGTGCCAGCAGTTCGGGGAGAGCGGGAGTCCCGTCTAGCACAGATACGCAGTATTTT. This gives the protein CASSSGRAGVPSSTDTQYF.

The sample holds many counts of this clonotype. The chain links TRBV20-1 to TRBJ1-5; tentatively, D is TRBD1 (5 bases). V shed 2 bases and J shed 2 bases, with 13 bases lying between them. CDR1 DFQATT and CDR2 SNEGSKA come from the germline V gene (reference sequence). The CDR3 loop spans 15 amino acids. The CDR3 loop is CSARTRDSGNQPQHF. As DNA, the CDR3 is TGCAGTGCTAGAACCAGAGACAGCGGCAATCAGCCCCAGCATTTT.

The chain is built from TRBV7-9 and TRBJ2-5; the D gene is possibly TRBD2 (6 bases). Germline CDR1 reads SEHNR; CDR2 reads FQNEAQ (reference sequence). V was clipped by 1 base and J by 4 bases, with 16 bases between them. This CDR3 has 16 amino acids. The CDR3 region is CASSLGSGTSSETQYF. The CDR3 coding sequence is TGTGCCAGCAGCTTAGGGTCAGGGACTTCTTCAGAGACCCAGTACTTC. The variable domain in full, completed from reference TRBV7-9 and TRBJ2-5, reads DTGVSQNPRHKITKRGQNVTFRCDPISEHNRLYWYRQTLGQGPEFLTYFQNEAQLEKSRLLSDRFSAERPKGSFSTLEIQRTEQGDSAMYLCASSLGSGTSSETQYFGPGTRLLVL.

V gene TRBV10-1 combines with J gene TRBJ1-1; D might be TRBD1 (5 bases). CDR1 is WNHNN and CDR2 is SYGVQD in the germline V gene (reference sequence). The CDR3 runs 15 residues. With 5 bases removed from V and 5 bases from J, the gap between germline ends came to 18 bases. Here the CDR3 reads CASSPGTGARTEAFF. The CDR3 coding sequence is TGCGCCAGCAGTCCCGGGACTGGGGCGCGGACTGAAGCTTTCTTT.

This sequence joins TRBV20-1 and TRBJ2-3, with 8 bases identical to TRBD2. The CDR3 spans 15 residues. V lost 3 bases to trimming and J lost 4 bases; unmatched junction nucleotides: 9. CDR1 is DFQATT, CDR2 SNEGSKA, per germline (reference sequence). Written as DNA, the CDR3 is TGCAGTGCTAGTAAATTCGGGGGGGGTCCAGATACGCAGTATTTT. Translating it yields CSASKFGGGPDTQYF.

This chain connects TRBV15 to TRBJ2-7; D possibly corresponds to TRBD2 (6 bases). CDR3 size: 15 residues. Germline V CDR1 and CDR2: LNHNV, YYDKDF (reference sequence). The V and J ends lost 6 bases and 2 bases respectively, with 17 bases between them. The CDR3 spells CATRDQMAGPYEQYF. The CDR3 nucleotides are TGTGCCACCAGAGACCAGATGGCGGGGCCCTACGAGCAGTACTTC.

The V call is TRBV11-3, the J call TRBJ2-1; 8 bases align to TRBD2. From germline, CDR1 is SGHNT and CDR2 YENEEA. The CDR3 covers 15 residues. The trim removed 6 bases at V and 5 bases at J, leaving 9 bases unmatched. The chain's CDR3 is CASRPQGAGDNEQFF. In DNA form, the CDR3 reads TGTGCCAGCAGGCCGCAAGGAGCGGGGGACAATGAGCAGTTCTTC.